This TCR beta chain comes out of a study of T cells in women clearing cervical HPV infection. About the research overall: Case blood was drawn a median 149 days after lesion detection.

Points on this clone: Its antigen remains unknown. The CDR3 end falls 3 residues outside the read, so it is completed with the germline J gene.

The study, taken as a whole, reports: Repertoire richness, not evenness, was significantly elevated in CIN3+ cases versus controls.

The CDR3 is 12 amino acids. V lost 6 bases and J lost 8, with 14 bases in between. CDR1 is GTSNPN and CDR2 is SVGIG in the germline V gene (reference sequence). Produced via immunoSEQ multiplex PCR; TCRdb's table is partial and in-frame only. The sample table sets out about 39,000 clones. The source material was blood buffy coat. This receptor was identified in a woman aged 18-69 years with a cervical HPV16 infection that either progressed to CIN3+ or cleared (not recorded which). The V gene is TRBV30, the J gene TRBJ2-1; the D gene is possibly TRBD2 (6 bases). Partial CDR3 DNA: TGTGCCTGCGATATGGAGGGTCATGAG. It translates to CACDMEGHE. The full CDR3 reads CACDMEGHEQFF.